The clone carrying this T cell receptor (beta chain) was seen a single time. This sample is drawn from a study of blood T cell repertoires in COVID-19. Across the whole study: There were acute and convalescent COVID-19 samples, and they came from the United States, Italy and Spain. T cells, B-cell-depleted T cells, or PBMCs supplied cDNA or gDNA.

Under the authors' procedure: Reference gene primers were amplified, and this amplification served to estimate nucleated cell counts. Only in-frame clones appear in the TCRdb table, and some are missing; sequencing was by immunoSEQ multiplex PCR. D and trimming were read from the DNA, whereas the V and J calls and clone size are those reported in that table. The sample has about 290,000 clones; around 90% are singletons. CDR1 and CDR2 (germline): SNHLY, FYNNEI. The J segment lost 5 bases and the V segment lost 4 bases, leaving 7 bases of the junction unmatched. CDR3 length: 14 residues. The cohort comprised adults aged 18 to 89 years residing in approximately 25 US areas.

Sequenced: PBMCs or T cells enriched from blood (not recorded which). This chain joins TRBV2 and TRBJ1-2; 7 nucleotides agree with TRBD1. The sequence was obtained from a woman aged 40 to 55 who had recovered from COVID-19. CDR3 residues: CASSGVGGGYGYTF. CDR3 nucleotide sequence: TGTGCCAGCAGTGGAGTAGGGGGCGGATATGGCTACACCTTC.